The clone carrying this TCR beta chain appeared a single time. Under the authors' procedure: Amplifying reference gene primers gave estimates of nucleated cell counts. Assay used: immunoSEQ multiplex PCR; TCRdb lists only in-frame clones, some missing. The DNA was the basis for D and trimming; V, J and clone size are from that table. The table lists a few hundred thousand clones, over 85% of them singletons. V lost 5 bases to trimming and J lost 5 bases, with 8 bases between them. Germline loops: CDR1 SGHAT, CDR2 FQDESV (reference sequence). CDR3 size: 12 residues. This specimen belongs to a study of blood T cell repertoires in COVID-19. The wider study: COVID-19 samples collected from the United States, Italy and Spain covered acute and convalescent phases. PBMCs, B-cell-depleted T cells, or T cells provided the cDNA or gDNA that made up the material.

Sequenced input: peripheral blood. This TCR derives from a woman aged 55-70 years with COVID-19, enrolled during active disease. The chain joins TRBV11-1 to TRBJ2-3, with a weak D call TRBD1 (5 bases). This CDR3 is CASSVDRDTQYF. Here the CDR3 DNA reads TGTGCCAGCAGCGTAGACAGAGATACGCAGTATTTT.